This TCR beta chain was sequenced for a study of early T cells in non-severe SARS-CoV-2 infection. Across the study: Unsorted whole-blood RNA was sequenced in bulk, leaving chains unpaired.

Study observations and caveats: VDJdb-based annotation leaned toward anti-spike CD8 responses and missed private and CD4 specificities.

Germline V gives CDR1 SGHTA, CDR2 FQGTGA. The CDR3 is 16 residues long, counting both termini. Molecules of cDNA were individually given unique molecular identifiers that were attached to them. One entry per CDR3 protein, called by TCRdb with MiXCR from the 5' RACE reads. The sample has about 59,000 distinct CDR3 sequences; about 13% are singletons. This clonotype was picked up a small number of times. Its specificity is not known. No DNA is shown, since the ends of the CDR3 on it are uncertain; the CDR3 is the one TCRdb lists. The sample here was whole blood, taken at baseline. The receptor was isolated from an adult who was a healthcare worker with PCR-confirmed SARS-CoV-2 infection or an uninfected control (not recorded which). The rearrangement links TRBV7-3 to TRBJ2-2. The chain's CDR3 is CASSLSEAGAPGSCFF.